This TCR beta chain comes out of a study of T cells in Graves' hyperthyroidism and ophthalmopathy. Broader study findings: In validation, the model predicted ophthalmopathy. These predictions came a median about 6 months before onset.

RNA transcripts gave rise to amplified TCR beta CDR3 regions. Initially, a first-round RT-PCR of the TCR CDR3 employed the HTBI primer set. TCRdb re-derived calls from the multiplex PCR reads in MiXCR, one entry per CDR3 protein. This sample has about 270,000 distinct CDR3 sequences, with about 20% found just once. The CDR3 totals 15 residues. Germline CDR1 and CDR2: SGHRS and YFSETQ. The V and J ends lost 2 bases and 8 bases, in that order; junction bases with no gene match: 9. Together with thyroid ultrasound, orbital computed tomography, serum thyroxine and TRAb, clinical symptoms were used for diagnoses. This clonotype turned up a few times. Its target is not known.

The TCR was taken from a man aged 25-45 years with Graves' ophthalmopathy. This sequence joins TRBV5-1 and TRBJ2-2, with TRBD1 identical over 7 bases. The sample consisted of blood. Here the CDR3 reads CASSFKTGMSGELFF. The CDR3 coding sequence is TGCGCCAGCAGCTTTAAGACAGGGATGTCGGGGGAGCTGTTTTTT. The full variable domain, with the rest looked up from reference TRBV5-1 and TRBJ2-2, is KAGVTQTPRYLIKTRGQQVTLSCSPISGHRSVSWYQQTPGQGLQFLFEYFSETQRNKGNFPGRFSGRQFSNSRSEMNVSTLELGDSALYLCASSFKTGMSGELFFGEGSRLTVL.